The rows below give T cell receptor beta chains drawn from one sample of a study of blood T cell dynamics during melanoma immunotherapy. TCRdb's table, derived via immunoSEQ multiplex PCR, lists solely in-frame clones and lacks some. The table shows approximately 10,000 clones, with less than 90% occurring only once. Sequenced material: blood, taken from a patient treated with checkpoint blockade. These receptors originate from a human donor with melanoma. The CDR3 runs from the conserved cysteine through the conserved F or W. D genes are given only for firm matches. Clone size is stated in some rows and not others, as once, few, many or a class when expanded.

j_call v_call clone_size d_call cdr3_aa cdr3_nt
TRBJ1-4 TRBV7-4 once NA CASSLEGRPEKLFF TGTGCCAGCAGCTTAGAGGGAAGACCGGAAAAACTGTTTTTT
TRBJ1-2 TRBV25-1 NA NA CASSVSGPQAQVF TGTGCCAGCAGTGTTTCCGGGCCGCAAGCACAGGTCTTC
TRBJ2-7 TRBV10-3 NA TRBD2 CAISDPGLAGPYEQYF TGTGCCATCAGTGATCCCGGACTAGCGGGTCCCTACGAGCAGTACTTC
TRBJ2-7 TRBV10-1 NA NA CASSDRDSPYEQYF TGCGCCAGCAGTGACCGGGACTCTCCCTACGAGCAGTACTTC
TRBJ2-6 TRBV7-9 once TRBD1 CASSINRGPTSTVLTF TGTGCCAGCAGCATTAACAGGGGGCCCACTTCCACCGTCCTGACTTTC
TRBJ2-1 TRBV9 NA TRBD2 CASSVVSAGGVNEQFF TGTGCCAGCAGCGTAGTATCTGCGGGAGGGGTCAATGAGCAGTTCTTC
TRBJ2-3 TRBV5-3 NA TRBD2 CARSLEASGRRTDTQYF TGTGCCAGAAGCTTGGAGGCTAGCGGGAGGCGCACAGATACGCAGTATTTT
TRBJ1-4 TRBV18 NA TRBD1 CASSPDRGYINEKLFF TGTGCCAGCTCACCAGACAGGGGCTATATTAATGAAAAACTGTTTTTT
TRBJ2-1 TRBV5-6 NA NA CASSLVGRTPEQFF TGTGCCAGCAGCTTGGTGGGCCGGACACCGGAGCAGTTCTTC
TRBJ2-7 TRBV27 NA TRBD2 CASRAPSGRWYEQYF TGTGCCAGCAGGGCCCCAAGCGGGAGGTGGTACGAGCAGTACTTC